The rows below give T cell receptor beta chains drawn from one sample of a study of T cells after yellow fever vaccination. TCRdb ran MiXCR on the 5' RACE reads and lists one entry per CDR3 protein. The data show hundreds of thousands of distinct CDR3 sequences, around an eighth seen once. The sequences come from PBMCs, collected on the day of the yellow fever booster vaccination. Every receptor here comes from a young man who received the YFV17D yellow fever vaccine. The CDR3 runs from the conserved cysteine through the conserved F or W. A D gene is named only where the DNA matches it firmly. Not every row has a clone size; where given, it reads once, few, many or a size class.

V,size,D,J,DNA,CDR3
TRBV20-1,few,-,TRBJ2-3,TGCAGTGCTAGAACGGGAGCAGGGGCAGATACGCAGTATTTT,CSARTGAGADTQYF
TRBV6-5,many,-,TRBJ2-3,TGTGCCAGCAGTTCGGGGGTCACAAATACGCAGTATTTT,CASSSGVTNTQYF
TRBV24-1,-,TRBD1,TRBJ2-1,TGTGCCACCAGTGACACCGGGACAGGGGCTTACAATGAGCAGTTCTTC,CATSDTGTGAYNEQFF
TRBV20-1,few,-,TRBJ2-7,TGCAGTGCTAGAGATCGGGGTAGCGGAACCTACGAGCAGTACTTC,CSARDRGSGTYEQYF
TRBV3-1,few,-,TRBJ1-2,TGTGCCAGCAGCCAAGAATGGGGAGCGGGGTATGGCTACACCTTC,CASSQEWGAGYGYTF
TRBV7-2,few,-,TRBJ2-5,TGTGCCAGCAGCCCCTGGGACGGGAGAGAGACCCAGTACTTC,CASSPWDGRETQYF
TRBV7-2,-,TRBD2,TRBJ2-7,TGTGCCAGCAGCTTAGGACGAGGACTAGCGAGGGACGAGCAGTACTTC,CASSLGRGLARDEQYF
TRBV5-1,many,-,TRBJ2-7,TGCGCCAGCAGCTTAGACAGCACCTCCTACGAGCAGTACTTC,CASSLDSTSYEQYF
TRBV9,-,-,TRBJ2-1,TGTGCCAGCAACAGAGATACCTCAGGGGAAGAGGAGCAGTTCTTC,CASNRDTSGEEEQFF
TRBV6-2/TRBV6-3,few,TRBD2,TRBJ2-7,TGTGCCAGCAGCCTGACCTCCTCTAGCGGATTCACCTACGAGCAGTACTTC,CASSLTSSSGFTYEQYF
TRBV29-1,many,-,TRBJ2-2,TGCAGCGTTTCCGGGAACACCGGGGAGCTGTTTTTT,CSVSGNTGELFF
TRBV5-1,many,-,TRBJ2-1,TGCGCCAGCAGTTTTGGGGCACTAGCCCCCGAGCAGTTCTTC,CASSFGALAPEQFF
TRBV6-1,-,-,TRBJ2-7,TGTGCCAGCACCCCCTCCCGGGACCTCTACGAGCAGTACTTC,CASTPSRDLYEQYF
TRBV7-6,-,-,TRBJ2-5,TGTGCCAGCAGCCCCCTCGAGCATGGGACCCAGTACTTC,CASSPLEHGTQYF
TRBV29-1,-,-,TRBJ2-3,TGCAGCGTTTTCAAGGAGGCAGATACGCAGTATTTT,CSVFKEADTQYF
TRBV10-3,few,-,TRBJ1-1,TGTGCCATCAGTGAGTCGATTTACACTGGCACTGAAGCTTTCTTT,CAISESIYTGTEAFF
TRBV11-2,few,-,TRBJ2-7,TGTGCCAGCAGCTCCAGACAGGACGAAAACGAGCAGTACTTC,CASSSRQDENEQYF
TRBV14,few,TRBD2,TRBJ2-1,TGTGCCAGCAGCCCAGCTCAACTAGCGGGAGGGAGTCGGTTCTTC,CASSPAQLAGGSRFF
TRBV6-2/TRBV6-3,few,TRBD2,TRBJ2-3,TGTGCCAGCAGTTACCGGATGACTAGCGGGAGGGCAGATACGCAGTATTTT,CASSYRMTSGRADTQYF
TRBV7-2,-,-,TRBJ1-4,TGTGCCAGCAGCTTGGCCCACACAACTAATGAAAAACTGTTTTTT,CASSLAHTTNEKLFF
TRBV5-1,-,TRBD1,TRBJ1-3,TGCGCCAGCAGCGTGACAGGGGACGCAAACACCATATATTTT,CASSVTGDANTIYF
TRBV6-5,-,-,TRBJ2-3,TGTGCCACCCTCGAGGATACGCAGTATTTT,CATLEDTQYF
TRBV7-7,many,TRBD2,TRBJ2-5,TGTGCCAGCAGCCCGGGGACTAGCGGGGAGACCCAGTACTTC,CASSPGTSGETQYF
TRBV5-5,-,-,TRBJ2-5,TGTTCCAGCAGGCTCGAAGAGACCCAGTACTTC,CSSRLEETQYF
TRBV12-3/TRBV12-4,few,-,TRBJ2-2,TGTGCCAGCACTGCGGGGAGTGCCGGGGAGCTGTTTTTT,CASTAGSAGELFF
TRBV5-6,few,TRBD2,TRBJ2-7,TGTGCCAGCAGCGGGCTGCGGCGGGGGGAGACCTACGAGCAGTACTTC,CASSGLRRGETYEQYF